The 20 T cell receptor beta chains below were found in one sample sequenced in a study of shared clonotypes between healthy human individuals. This table comes from immunoSEQ multiplex PCR, and its TCRdb copy is limited to in-frame clones, with some not included. The sample shows 550,000 to 700,000 clones, about three quarters of them seen only once. The source material was memory CD4+ T cells sorted from blood. The subset was: CD45RA-negative fraction. The origin of the receptors is a woman younger than 45 in good health.

The chain joins TRBV29-1 to TRBJ2-7; 8 nucleotides align to TRBD1. V lost 8 bases to trimming and J lost 4 bases; unmatched junction nucleotides: 10. The CDR3 totals 13 residues. Germline V CDR1 and CDR2: SQVTM, ANQGSEA. In DNA, the CDR3 is TGCAGCACGGGCGGGACAGGAACATACGAGCAGTACTTC. Protein sequence: CSTGGTGTYEQYF.

The chain has TRBV11-2 and TRBJ2-1; 12 bases line up with TRBD2. V lost 0 bases to trimming and J lost 7 bases; unmatched junction nucleotides: 13. The germline CDR1 and CDR2 sequences are SGHAT and FQNNGV. CDR3 length: 19 amino acids. CDR3 in DNA: TGTGCCAGCAGCTTAGAAGGGCGAGGACTAGCGGGAATTAGGAATGAGCAGTTCTTC. It encodes CASSLEGRGLAGIRNEQFF.

Turning to this clone: A junction end diverges from the germline sequence, so it may reflect a read error. The chain links TRBV5-3 to TRBJ2-7, with TRBD1 matching over 9 bases. TRBV5-3 falls under the ORF class, with uncertain function. The CDR3 is 15 amino acids. The CDR3 sequence is CASSSPDRGVSEQYF. The CDR3 nucleotides are TGTGCCAGCAGCTCCCCGGACAGGGGCGTTTCCGAGCAGTACTTC.

This chain connects TRBV28 to TRBJ1-1; TRBD1 is a possible D gene (6 bases). Germline loops: CDR1 MDHEN, CDR2 SYDVKM. Trimming left V 8 bases short and J 4 bases short, with 17 bases between. The CDR3 has 14 amino acids. The CDR3 DNA follows: TGTGCCAGCTACACAAGGGGGAGGAGCACTGAAGCTTTCTTT. Its protein product is CASYTRGRSTEAFF. Based on the CDR3 plus reference TRBV28 and TRBJ1-1, the full variable domain is DVKVTQSSRYLVKRTGEKVFLECVQDMDHENMFWYRQDPGLGLRLIYFSYDVKMKEKGDIPEGYSVSREKKERFSLILESASTNQTSMYLCASYTRGRSTEAFFGQGTRLTVV.

The chain employs TRBV7-8 and TRBJ2-5; TRBD1 aligns across 7 bases. V lost 5 bases to trimming and J lost 7 bases; unmatched junction nucleotides: 7. Germline lookup yields CDR1 SGHVS and CDR2 FQNEAQ. The CDR3 runs to 13 residues. The CDR3 region has the DNA TGTGCCAGCAGCACGGGACAGTCGGGGACCCAGTACTTC. Amino acid sequence: CASSTGQSGTQYF.

The chain links TRBV18 to TRBJ2-3; tentatively, D is TRBD2 (6 bases). The CDR3 is made up of 13 amino acids. Germline V gives CDR1 KGHSH, CDR2 LQKENI. The V end lost 3 bases, the J end lost 5 bases, and 9 bases lay between the germline ends. The CDR3 coding sequence is TGTGCCAGCTCACCTCCGGGGGTAGATACGCAGTATTTT. As protein: CASSPPGVDTQYF.

This chain joins TRBV7-2 and TRBJ2-1; weak D call: TRBD1 (5 bases). The CDR3 has 14 amino acids. The V and J ends lost 0 bases and 9 bases respectively, with 12 bases between them. Germline CDR1 SGHTA, CDR2 FQGNSA. This CDR3 reads CASSLAPGSPEQFF. The CDR3 DNA reads TGTGCCAGCAGCTTAGCGCCAGGGTCCCCTGAGCAGTTCTTC.

This chain links TRBV9 with TRBJ2-5; no clear D. V lost 0 bases to trimming and J lost 5 bases, with 11 bases between them. Germline CDR1 is SGDLS and CDR2 is YYNGEE. CDR3 size: 14 residues. The chain's CDR3 is CASSVAIAGETQYF. The CDR3 DNA sequence: TGTGCCAGCAGCGTAGCAATAGCAGGCGAGACCCAGTACTTC.

J is TRBJ2-1 and V is TRBV4-1, with 9 positions matching TRBD2. The CDR3 is 15 amino acids. V trimming: 4 bases; J trimming: 6 bases; junction bases outside the gene matches: 7. Germline loops: CDR1 MGHRA, CDR2 YSYEKL. CDR3 residues: CASSPTSGYGNEQFF. CDR3 DNA sequence: TGCGCCAGCAGCCCGACTAGCGGTTATGGCAATGAGCAGTTCTTC.

The chain links TRBV7-9 to TRBJ2-1, with 9 bases matching TRBD2. V lost 1 base, J lost 5 bases, and 6 bases stayed unmatched. The CDR3 consists of 16 residues. The germline V gene has CDR1 SEHNR and CDR2 FQNEAQ (reference sequence). In nucleotides, the CDR3 is TGTGCCAGCAGCTTAGTAGTCGCGGGGGGGAACAATGAGCAGTTCTTC. Encoded protein: CASSLVVAGGNNEQFF. The complete variable domain, with remaining parts taken from reference TRBV7-9 and TRBJ2-1, reads DTGVSQNPRHKITKRGQNVTFRCDPISEHNRLYWYRQTLGQGPEFLTYFQNEAQLEKSRLLSDRFSAERPKGSFSTLEIQRTEQGDSAMYLCASSLVVAGGNNEQFFGPGTRLTVL.

The V call is TRBV28, the J call TRBJ2-7; 10 nucleotides line up with TRBD1. V dropped 6 bases and J dropped 6; count of bases not matched to a gene: 8. Germline V gives CDR1 MDHEN, CDR2 SYDVKM. This CDR3 has 14 residues. CDR3 sequence (DNA): TGTGCCAGCAGCCGGACCCGGGACAGGGGCGAGCAGTACTTC. Encoded protein: CASSRTRDRGEQYF.

The V and J genes are TRBV5-1 and TRBJ1-2; unclear D gene. There are 13 residues in the CDR3. From germline, CDR1 is SGHRS and CDR2 YFSETQ. V was trimmed by 4 bases and J by 2 bases, leaving 9 bases between them. The CDR3 nucleotides read TGCGCCAGCAGCGCGAGTGAGAACTATGGCTACACCTTC. It translates to CASSASENYGYTF.

The gene calls are TRBV27 and TRBJ2-4, with 11 bases fitting TRBD1. Germline-derived CDR1 and CDR2 are MNHEY and SMNVEV (reference sequence). This CDR3 contains 15 residues. The junction had 8 bases not matched to a gene; V was cut back by 4 bases and J by 9 bases. The CDR3 region has the DNA TGTGCCAGCAGTTCCCGGGACAGGGGGAAGGCCATTCAGTACTTC. Translated: CASSSRDRGKAIQYF.

The V gene is TRBV7-9, the J gene TRBJ1-5; D might be TRBD1 (5 bases). Trimming stripped 5 bases from V and 1 base from J, with 12 bases between. Germline CDR1 SEHNR, CDR2 FQNEAQ (reference sequence). The CDR3 is 15 amino acids. CDR3 loop: CASSLGTYSNQPQHF. CDR3 DNA sequence: TGTGCCAGCAGCCTAGGGACCTACAGCAATCAGCCCCAGCATTTT.

The chain employs TRBV2 and TRBJ2-1; TRBD2 aligns across 11 bases. Germline assignment: CDR1 SNHLY and CDR2 FYNNEI. V trimming: 5 bases; J trimming: 5 bases; junction bases outside the gene matches: 5. This CDR3 region has 15 residues. Here the CDR3 reads CASSQTSGKNNEQFF. CDR3 DNA: TGTGCCAGCAGTCAGACTAGCGGGAAAAACAATGAGCAGTTCTTC. Together with reference TRBV2 and TRBJ2-1, the CDR3 gives the full variable domain: EPEVTQTPSHQVTQMGQEVILRCVPISNHLYFYWYRQILGQKVEFLVSFYNNEISEKSEIFDDQFSVERPDGSNFTLKIRSTKLEDSAMYFCASSQTSGKNNEQFFGPGTRLTVL.

This clone was counted a single time. The chain employs TRBV6-5 and TRBJ1-1; D perhaps matches TRBD1 (6 bases). Germline assignment: CDR1 MNHEY and CDR2 SVGAGI. The CDR3 totals 13 residues. V gave up 8 bases and J gave up 1 base, with 11 bases separating them. The CDR3 bases are TGTGCCAGCGGGTTACAGGGGAACACTGAAGCTTTCTTT. Its protein product is CASGLQGNTEAFF.

This clone was counted a few times. Other DNA sequences in the same sample also yield this CDR3. The chain links TRBV28 to TRBJ1-2; 11 nucleotides line up with TRBD1. CDR3 length: 14 residues. CDR1 MDHEN and CDR2 SYDVKM come from the germline V gene. After removal of 6 bases from V and 5 bases from J, the junction contained 5 bases not matched to a gene. Written as DNA, the CDR3 is TGTGCCAGCAGAACTGGGACAGGGGGTTATGGCTACACCTTC. Translated: CASRTGTGGYGYTF.

The chain combines TRBV6-5 with TRBJ2-5; 7 bases line up with TRBD1. Losses at the gene ends were 2 bases for V and 4 bases for J; bases not matched to a gene: 1. The CDR3 length is 13 residues. The germline V gene has CDR1 MNHEY and CDR2 SVGAGI. The CDR3: CASSYRDRETQYF. Here the CDR3 DNA reads TGTGCCAGCAGTTACAGGGACAGAGAGACCCAGTACTTC.

The V gene is TRBV29-1, the J gene TRBJ2-7; 8 bases align to TRBD1. V was clipped by 7 bases and J by 2 bases; unmatched bases: 4. This CDR3 has 12 amino acids. Germline-derived CDR1 and CDR2 are SQVTM and ANQGSEA. CDR3 in amino acids: CSGGQVAYEQYF. The CDR3 nucleotides are TGCAGCGGGGGACAGGTGGCCTACGAGCAGTACTTC.

The chain uses TRBV7-3 and TRBJ1-4; TRBD1 agrees at 8 bases. The CDR3 consists of 16 residues. Germline V CDR1 and CDR2: SGHTA, FQGTGA. V gave up 3 bases and J gave up 1 base; unmatched junction bases: 4. The CDR3 sequence: CASSFGQGRTNEKLFF. The CDR3 DNA sequence: TGTGCCAGCAGCTTTGGACAGGGAAGAACTAATGAAAAACTGTTTTTT.